The entry that follows covers one T cell receptor beta chain sequence. Its antigen is unknown. This sample was taken from a study of shared clonotypes between healthy human individuals. Study as a whole: CD4 naive cells filled three plates per donor, CD4 memory three, CD8 naive two and CD8 memory one. Overall study findings and caveats: Naive CD4 clonotype sharing across a few donors was about 5.3%.

Evenly divided among several immunoSEQ plates was the genomic DNA of each subset. Some 30,000 T cell genomes (approximately 180 ng DNA) went into each sorted-subset replicate. TCRdb's table, derived via immunoSEQ multiplex PCR, lists solely in-frame clones and lacks some. The sample consists of 2,100,000 or so clones, approximately 96% of them appearing once. This CDR3 contains 13 residues. Trimming took off 0 bases at V and 7 bases at J, with 11 bases between the two ends. The germline gives CDR1 SGDLS, CDR2 YYNGEE. The chain employs TRBV9 and TRBJ2-7; D ambiguous. Sequencing input: naive CD4+ T cells sorted from blood. Subset reported: CD45RA+ positively selected. The TCR sequence derives from a man in his late teens or twenties in good health. The DNA of the CDR3 is TGTGCCAGCAGCGTAGACCCAGATCGGGAGCAGTACTTC. Translated: CASSVDPDREQYF.